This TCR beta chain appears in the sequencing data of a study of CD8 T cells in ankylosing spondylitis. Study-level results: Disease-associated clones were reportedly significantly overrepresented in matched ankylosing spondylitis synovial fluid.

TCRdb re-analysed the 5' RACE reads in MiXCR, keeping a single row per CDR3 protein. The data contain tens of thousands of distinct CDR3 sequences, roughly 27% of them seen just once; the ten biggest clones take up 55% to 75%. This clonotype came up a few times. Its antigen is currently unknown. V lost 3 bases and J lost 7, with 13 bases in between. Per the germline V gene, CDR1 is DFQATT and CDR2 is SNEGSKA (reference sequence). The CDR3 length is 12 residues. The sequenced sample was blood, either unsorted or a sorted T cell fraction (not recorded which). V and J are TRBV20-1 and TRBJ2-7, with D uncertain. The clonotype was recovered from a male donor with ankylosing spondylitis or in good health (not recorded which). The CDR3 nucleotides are TGCAGTGCTAGTTACCTCATAGGGGAGCAGTACTTC. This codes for CSASYLIGEQYF.